This T cell receptor (beta chain) is drawn from a study of cytomegalovirus exposure and HLA in healthy donors. Amplification used 60 Vbeta primers and 13 Jbeta primers. Generated by immunoSEQ multiplex PCR, the TCRdb table keeps only in-frame clones and is missing some. The data contain about 170,000 clones, 55% to 65% of them seen just once; the ten biggest clones take up around 3.2%. The CDR3 is 13 residues long. Germline V CDR1 and CDR2: SGHTA, FQGNSA. With 3 bases removed from V and 5 bases from J, the gap between germline ends came to 11 bases. This clonotype originated in a middle-aged man in good health and CMV-seronegative. V and J are TRBV7-2 and TRBJ2-7, with a weak D call TRBD2 (5 bases). Input material: PBMCs. CDR3 loop: CASSLKGVHEQYF. The CDR3 DNA follows: TGTGCCAGCAGCTTGAAGGGAGTTCACGAGCAGTACTTC. Drawing the rest from reference TRBV7-2 and TRBJ2-7, the complete variable domain is GAGVSQSPSNKVTEKGKDVELRCDPISGHTALYWYRQSLGQGLEFLIYFQGNSAPDKSGLPSDRFSAERTGGSVSTLTIQRTQQEDSAVYLCASSLKGVHEQYFGPGTRLTVT.